Following are 3 T cell receptor beta chains from one sample sequenced in a study of PD-1 blockade in classical Hodgkin lymphoma. Time point: newly diagnosed, previously untreated cHL patient sample. This table comes from immunoSEQ multiplex PCR, and its TCRdb copy is limited to in-frame clones, with some not included. The sample includes about 47,000 clones, approximately 91% of them seen just once. Sequencing was performed on peripheral blood mononuclear cells (PBMCs). The receptors come from a human donor with classical Hodgkin lymphoma.

The chain links TRBV6-1 to TRBJ1-5; D possibly corresponds to TRBD1 (5 bases). This CDR3 has 13 amino acids. Trimming pared 5 bases from V and 3 bases from J, leaving 8 bases between. Germline V gene lookup returns CDR1 MNHNS and CDR2 SASEGT. The CDR3 region has the DNA TGTGCCAGCAGTTGGGACCTCAATCAGCCCCAGCATTTT. The encoded protein is CASSWDLNQPQHF.

In its sample, this clone was seen a few times. The chain recombines TRBV27 with TRBJ2-1; 8 bases align to TRBD2. The CDR3 length is 15 residues. V was pared by 0 bases and J by 6 bases, with 4 bases of the junction left unmatched. In germline, CDR1 is MNHEY, CDR2 SMNVEV (reference sequence). CDR3 nucleotide sequence: TGTGCCAGCAGTTTATCGACGGGAGGGGGCAATGAGCAGTTCTTC. Residues: CASSLSTGGGNEQFF.

This chain connects TRBV18 to TRBJ1-1, with D tentatively TRBD1 (6 bases). V was shortened by 4 bases and J by 6 bases, with 12 bases between the two germline ends. The CDR3 consists of 13 residues. Germline V gives CDR1 KGHSH, CDR2 LQKENI. The CDR3 protein is CASSLSGEAEAFF. DNA for the CDR3: TGTGCCAGCTCACTATCAGGGGAGGCTGAAGCTTTCTTT.